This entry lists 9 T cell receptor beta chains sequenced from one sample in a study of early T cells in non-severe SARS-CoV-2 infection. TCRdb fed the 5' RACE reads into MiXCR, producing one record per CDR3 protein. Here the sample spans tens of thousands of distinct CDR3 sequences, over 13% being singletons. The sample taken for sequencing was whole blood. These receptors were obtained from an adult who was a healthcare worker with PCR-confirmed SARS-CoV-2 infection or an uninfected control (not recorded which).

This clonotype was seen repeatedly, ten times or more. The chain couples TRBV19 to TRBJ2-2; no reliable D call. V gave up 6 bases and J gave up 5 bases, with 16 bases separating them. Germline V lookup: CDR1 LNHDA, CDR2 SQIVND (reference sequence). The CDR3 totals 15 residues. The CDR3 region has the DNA TGTGCCAGTAGGTACAGTGCTCTTGTTACCGGGGAGCTGTTTTTT. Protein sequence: CASRYSALVTGELFF.

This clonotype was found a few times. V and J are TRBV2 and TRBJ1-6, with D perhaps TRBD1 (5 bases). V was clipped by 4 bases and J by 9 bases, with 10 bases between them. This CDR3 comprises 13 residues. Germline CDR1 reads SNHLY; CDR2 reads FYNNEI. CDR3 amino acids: CASSGQYGSPLHF. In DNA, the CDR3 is TGTGCCAGCAGTGGACAGTATGGTTCACCCCTCCACTTT. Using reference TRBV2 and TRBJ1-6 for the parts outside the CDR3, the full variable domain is EPEVTQTPSHQVTQMGQEVILRCVPISNHLYFYWYRQILGQKVEFLVSFYNNEISEKSEIFDDQFSVERPDGSNFTLKIRSTKLEDSAMYFCASSGQYGSPLHFGNGTRLTVT.

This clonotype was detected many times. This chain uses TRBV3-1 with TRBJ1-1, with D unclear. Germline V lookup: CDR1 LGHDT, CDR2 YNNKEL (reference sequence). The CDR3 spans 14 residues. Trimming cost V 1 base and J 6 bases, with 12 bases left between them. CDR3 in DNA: TGTGCCAGCAGCCAAGGGGTGGGCGGCCCTGAAGCTTTCTTT. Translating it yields CASSQGVGGPEAFF.

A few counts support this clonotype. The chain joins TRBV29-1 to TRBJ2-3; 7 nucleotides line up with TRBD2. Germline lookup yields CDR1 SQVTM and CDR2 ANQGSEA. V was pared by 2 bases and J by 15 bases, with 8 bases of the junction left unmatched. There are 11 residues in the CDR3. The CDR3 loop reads CSVEWAGAVYF. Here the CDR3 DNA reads TGCAGCGTTGAATGGGCGGGAGCTGTTTATTTT.

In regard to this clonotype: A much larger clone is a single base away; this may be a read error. CDR3 bases: TGTGCCAGCACCCTGACCCCAGTTCCCGGAAACACCTTATATTTT. Translating gives CASTLTPVPGNTLYF. The rearrangement links TRBV12-3 or TRBV12-4 to TRBJ1-3; D is ambiguous. This CDR3 is 15 amino acids long.

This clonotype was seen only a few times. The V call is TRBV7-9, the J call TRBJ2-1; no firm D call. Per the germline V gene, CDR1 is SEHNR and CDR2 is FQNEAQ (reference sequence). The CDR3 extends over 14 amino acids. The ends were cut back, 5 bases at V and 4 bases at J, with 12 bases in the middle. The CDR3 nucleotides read TGTGCCAGCAGCCCCTCGCCCGAGTACAATGAGCAGTTCTTC. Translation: CASSPSPEYNEQFF. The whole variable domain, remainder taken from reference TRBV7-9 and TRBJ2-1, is DTGVSQNPRHKITKRGQNVTFRCDPISEHNRLYWYRQTLGQGPEFLTYFQNEAQLEKSRLLSDRFSAERPKGSFSTLEIQRTEQGDSAMYLCASSPSPEYNEQFFGPGTRLTVL.

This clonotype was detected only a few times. For the CDR3, the DNA is TGTGCCAGTTGCCCCAGGGGTTTCAAGGGCAATCAGCCCCAGCATTTT. This encodes CASCPRGFKGNQPQHF. The V call is TRBV19, the J call TRBJ1-5, with D perhaps TRBD1 (6 bases). The CDR3 is made up of 16 amino acids. Germline assignment: CDR1 LNHDA and CDR2 SQIVND (reference sequence). The germline V and J ends were trimmed by 8 bases and 2 bases, with 19 bases remaining between them. The full variable domain, with the rest looked up from reference TRBV19 and TRBJ1-5, is DGGITQSPKYLFRKEGQNVTLSCEQNLNHDAMYWYRQDPGQGLRLIYYSQIVNDFQKGDIAEGYSVSREKKESFPLTVTSAQKNPTAFYLCASCPRGFKGNQPQHFGDGTRLSIL.

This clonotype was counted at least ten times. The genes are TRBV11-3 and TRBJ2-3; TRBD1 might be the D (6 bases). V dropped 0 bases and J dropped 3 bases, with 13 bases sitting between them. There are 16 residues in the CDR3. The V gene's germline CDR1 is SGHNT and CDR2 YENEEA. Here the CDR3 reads CASSLDFGGRTDTQYF. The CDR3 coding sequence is TGTGCCAGCAGCTTAGATTTTGGGGGCCGGACAGATACGCAGTATTTT.

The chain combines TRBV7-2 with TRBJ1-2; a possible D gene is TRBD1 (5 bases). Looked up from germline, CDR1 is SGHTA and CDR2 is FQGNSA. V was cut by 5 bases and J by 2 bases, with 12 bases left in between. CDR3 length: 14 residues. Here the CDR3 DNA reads TGTGCCAGCAGCCCTAGGGGCCCGAACTATGGCTACACCTTC. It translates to CASSPRGPNYGYTF.